These 19 T cell receptor beta chains came from one sample sequenced in a study of cytomegalovirus exposure and HLA in healthy donors. Primers for the PCR totalled 60 Vbeta and 13 Jbeta. Measured with immunoSEQ multiplex PCR; TCRdb has only the in-frame clones, and not every one. The sample records around 140,000 clones, around 78% being singletons. Sequencing input: PBMCs. The receptors here all came from a female donor in good health and CMV-seropositive.

The rearrangement uses TRBV27 and TRBJ2-1; 7 positions agree with TRBD2. This CDR3 has 16 residues. The germline V gene encodes CDR1 MNHEY and CDR2 SMNVEV (reference sequence). Trimming at V came to 2 bases and at J to 5 bases, leaving 9 bases not matched to a gene. The CDR3 sequence: CASSLEGRGRDNEQFF. The DNA for the CDR3 is TGTGCCAGCAGTTTAGAGGGGCGGGGGAGGGACAATGAGCAGTTCTTC.

This chain connects TRBV5-1 to TRBJ2-1, with 16 bases matching TRBD2. Trimming took 0 bases from V and 2 from J; bases not matched to a gene: 5. Germline V lookup: CDR1 SGHRS, CDR2 YFSETQ. The CDR3 runs 19 residues. CDR3 loop: CASSLVGTSGRAAYNEQFF. The CDR3 bases are TGCGCCAGCAGCTTGGTAGGGACTAGCGGGAGGGCCGCCTACAATGAGCAGTTCTTC. Based on the CDR3 plus reference TRBV5-1 and TRBJ2-1, the full variable domain is KAGVTQTPRYLIKTRGQQVTLSCSPISGHRSVSWYQQTPGQGLQFLFEYFSETQRNKGNFPGRFSGRQFSNSRSEMNVSTLELGDSALYLCASSLVGTSGRAAYNEQFFGPGTRLTVL.

The V gene is TRBV6-4, the J gene TRBJ2-7; TRBD2 might be the D (5 bases). The germline gives CDR1 MRHNA, CDR2 SNTAGT. The CDR3 has 13 residues. Deletions cut 6 bases from V and 0 bases from J, with 9 bases between. Written as DNA, the CDR3 is TGTGCCAGCAGCGGGGAGTACTCCTACGAGCAGTACTTC. Amino acid sequence: CASSGEYSYEQYF.

This clone was recorded once. The genes are TRBV11-2 and TRBJ2-2; possibly TRBD2 for D (6 bases). This CDR3 region has 16 residues. Looked up from germline, CDR1 is SGHAT and CDR2 is FQNNGV. Trimming stripped 1 base from V and 5 bases from J, with 14 bases between. CDR3 DNA: TGTGCCAGCAGCTTAGTTGGCGGGAAAGGTACCGGGGAGCTGTTTTTT. As protein: CASSLVGGKGTGELFF.

The chain links TRBV6-1 to TRBJ1-1; D gene uncertain. This CDR3 has 14 residues. Trimming left V 2 bases short and J 5 bases short, with 12 bases between. CDR1 is MNHNS, CDR2 SASEGT, per germline. Written as DNA, the CDR3 is TGTGCCAGCAGTGAACGGGGAAAGGGAACTGAAGCTTTCTTT. Protein sequence: CASSERGKGTEAFF.

V gene TRBV29-1 combines with J gene TRBJ2-2; no firm D call. CDR1 and CDR2 (germline): SQVTM, ANQGSEA. Trimming left V 5 bases short and J 1 base short, with 5 bases between. There are 12 residues in the CDR3. CDR3 sequence reads: CSVNKNTGELFF. The CDR3 DNA follows: TGCAGCGTTAACAAGAACACCGGGGAGCTGTTTTTT.

This clone was counted only a few times. The chain employs TRBV27 and TRBJ1-6; D is unclear. The CDR3 runs to 17 residues. Germline CDR1 reads MNHEY; CDR2 reads SMNVEV (reference sequence). Between the trimmed V and J ends, which lost 2 bases and 10 bases, there was a span of 21 bases. The CDR3 nucleotides read TGTGCCAGCAGTTTAACAGAATCTCTGGCAGAATCCTCACCCCTCCACTTT. This gives the protein CASSLTESLAESSPLHF.

In nucleotides, the CDR3 is TGCGCCAGCAGTGAGTTTCCTAGCGGGACCTACAATGAGCAGTTCTTC. This codes for CASSEFPSGTYNEQFF. V gene TRBV10-1 combines with J gene TRBJ2-1; 9 nucleotides line up with TRBD2. This CDR3 is built from 16 residues. The trim removed 1 base at V and 2 bases at J, leaving 3 bases unmatched. Germline V gene data show CDR1 as WNHNN and CDR2 as SYGVQD (reference sequence).

This clone came up a few times. CDR3 nucleotides: TGTGCCAGCAGTACACCGGGACAGGGGGCTTTCATGAACACTGAAGCTTTCTTT. It is translated as CASSTPGQGAFMNTEAFF. The chain carries TRBV2 and TRBJ1-1, with 12 bases aligning to TRBD1. Looked up from germline, CDR1 is SNHLY and CDR2 is FYNNEI. The V and J ends lost 5 bases and 0 bases, in that order; junction bases with no gene match: 10. There are 18 residues in the CDR3.

The chain joins TRBV28 to TRBJ2-7; TRBD1 matches 9 bases. The CDR3 extends over 13 amino acids. V was pared by 11 bases and J by 1 base, with 6 bases of the junction left unmatched. Germline loops: CDR1 MDHEN, CDR2 SYDVKM. CDR3 amino acids: CAGRGTGSYEQYF. CDR3 nucleotides: TGTGCCGGAAGAGGGACAGGGTCCTACGAGCAGTACTTC.

Comments on this clone: The junction shows a germline mismatch at one end, possibly a read error. The rearrangement uses TRBV2 and TRBJ2-2; D is possibly TRBD2 (6 bases). Germline V gene lookup returns CDR1 SNHLY and CDR2 FYNNEI. This CDR3 is 14 amino acids long. The CDR3 DNA is TGTGCCTGCAGACTAGGTTCGAACACCGGGGAGCTGTTTTTT. Its translation: CACRLGSNTGELFF. The variable domain in full, with the rest retrieved from reference TRBV2 and TRBJ2-2, is EPEVTQTPSHQVTQMGQEVILRCVPISNHLYFYWYRQILGQKVEFLVSFYNNEISEKSEIFDDQFSVERPDGSNFTLKIRSTKLEDSAMYFCACRLGSNTGELFFGEGSRLTVL.

The chain links TRBV4-1 to TRBJ2-7, with 7 bases aligning to TRBD2. CDR1 and CDR2 (germline): MGHRA, YSYEKL. This CDR3 is built from 16 residues. V gave up 0 bases and J gave up 6 bases; unmatched junction bases: 11. CDR3: CASSQDLGLILREQYF. The CDR3 DNA is TGCGCCAGCAGCCAAGATCTGGGACTAATCCTTCGCGAGCAGTACTTC.

This sequence joins TRBV13 and TRBJ2-7; the match to TRBD1 covers 7 bases. The length of the CDR3 is 15 residues. The germline CDR1 and CDR2 sequences are PRHDT and FYEKMQ (reference sequence). The V and J ends lost 4 bases and 2 bases, in that order; junction bases with no gene match: 8. This chain's CDR3 is CASSSRQGHPYEQYF. CDR3 DNA: TGTGCCAGCAGCTCCAGACAGGGTCACCCCTACGAGCAGTACTTC.

The chain combines TRBV5-1 with TRBJ2-1; weak D call: TRBD2 (6 bases). From germline, CDR1 is SGHRS and CDR2 YFSETQ. Deletions cut 3 bases from V and 6 bases from J, with 13 bases between. The CDR3 length is 14 residues. CDR3 protein: CASSWRGPPNEQFF. CDR3 nucleotide sequence: TGCGCCAGCAGCTGGAGGGGCCCGCCCAATGAGCAGTTCTTC.

The chain couples TRBV6-5 to TRBJ2-7; TRBD1 aligns across 8 bases. The CDR3 spans 14 residues. Unmatched junction bases numbered 6, after V lost 2 bases and J lost 6 bases. Germline CDR1 and CDR2: MNHEY and SVGAGI. The chain's CDR3 is CASSYGQGIPEQYF. The CDR3 DNA follows: TGTGCCAGCAGTTACGGACAGGGAATACCCGAGCAGTACTTC.

This clone has a handful of counts. This rearrangement joins TRBV11-2 to TRBJ2-7; TRBD2 matches 7 bases. Germline CDR1 reads SGHAT; CDR2 reads FQNNGV. Trimming at V came to 4 bases and at J to 4 bases, leaving 7 bases not matched to a gene. CDR3 length equals 14 residues. DNA of the CDR3: TGTGCCAGCAGCTCTAGCGGAGGCCGGTACGAGCAGTACTTC. Encoded protein: CASSSSGGRYEQYF.

This clone was seen just once. The chain is built from TRBV4-1 and TRBJ2-3; TRBD2 matches at 13 bases. This CDR3 spans 18 amino acids. Losses at the gene ends were 1 base for V and 4 bases for J; bases not matched to a gene: 8. Germline V gene data show CDR1 as MGHRA and CDR2 as YSYEKL. The CDR3 DNA follows: TGCGCCAGCAGCCAAGGACTAGCGGGGGGAGGTCTCTCAGATACGCAGTATTTT. Amino acid sequence: CASSQGLAGGGLSDTQYF.

This chain connects TRBV5-6 to TRBJ2-7; 8 positions match TRBD1. The CDR3 consists of 14 residues. CDR1 SGHDT and CDR2 YYEEEE come from the germline V gene. The V segment lost 3 bases and the J segment 5 bases; nucleotides outside the gene matches: 7. The CDR3 here is CASSSTGEDHEQYF. CDR3 nucleotide sequence: TGTGCCAGCAGCTCGACAGGGGAAGACCACGAGCAGTACTTC.

The chain is built from TRBV6-1 and TRBJ1-6; TRBD1 is a possible D gene (6 bases). This CDR3 comprises 19 residues. Germline V gene lookup returns CDR1 MNHNS and CDR2 SASEGT. With 0 bases removed from V and 7 bases from J, the gap between germline ends came to 22 bases. CDR3 residues: CASSEAQDRRPRFNSPLHF. The CDR3 DNA reads TGTGCCAGCAGTGAAGCGCAGGACAGAAGACCGCGGTTCAATTCACCCCTCCACTTT.